These 20 T cell receptor beta chains were all obtained from the same sample, sequenced in a study of blood T cell repertoires in COVID-19. Some clones are missing from TCRdb's copy, which holds only in-frame ones; the method was immunoSEQ multiplex PCR. Of over 65,000 clones detected, roughly 81% appear once; the ten largest clones hold around 9.2%. The sample comprised peripheral blood. The receptors come from a human donor in a cohort sampled during active COVID-19.

The chain couples TRBV15 to TRBJ1-5, with a weak D call TRBD1 (6 bases). Between the trimmed V and J ends, which lost 8 bases and 0 bases, there was a span of 8 bases. Germline V CDR1 and CDR2: LNHNV, YYDKDF (reference sequence). There are 13 residues in the CDR3. This CDR3 is CATGQNSNQPQHF. The CDR3 bases are TGTGCCACCGGACAGAATAGCAATCAGCCCCAGCATTTT.

The V call is TRBV7-2, the J call TRBJ2-7, with a tentative D call TRBD2 (6 bases). Germline loops: CDR1 SGHTA, CDR2 FQGNSA. Trimming took off 5 bases at V and 1 base at J, with 12 bases between the two ends. The CDR3 has 14 amino acids. The CDR3 region is CASSGSGTSYEQYF. In DNA form, the CDR3 reads TGTGCCAGCAGCGGCTCCGGGACTTCCTACGAGCAGTACTTC.

This rearrangement joins TRBV28 to TRBJ2-2, with D unclear. From germline, CDR1 is MDHEN and CDR2 SYDVKM. The V end was cut by 2 bases, the J end by 1 base, with 8 bases between. The CDR3 sequence is 15 residues long. CDR3: CASSLGTRNTGELFF. The CDR3 DNA reads TGTGCCAGCAGTTTAGGTACAAGGAACACCGGGGAGCTGTTTTTT.

In this sample, this clone turned up once. This chain joins TRBV5-6 and TRBJ2-3; D unclear. Trimming removed 0 bases at V and 4 bases at J, with 12 bases between. CDR1 SGHDT and CDR2 YYEEEE come from the germline V gene. This CDR3 spans 15 amino acids. The CDR3 here is CASSLEVHSPDTQYF. In DNA form, the CDR3 reads TGTGCCAGCAGCTTGGAAGTCCACAGCCCAGATACGCAGTATTTT.

V and J are TRBV21-1 and TRBJ2-7; TRBD1 was called by the table and not checked on the DNA. TRBV21-1 is assigned pseudogene status. The CDR3 contains 15 residues. The CDR3: CASSNGGTVLYEQYF. Here the CDR3 DNA reads TGTGCCAGCAGCAATGGGGGGACAGTCCTCTACGAGCAGTACTTC.

The chain recombines TRBV18 with TRBJ2-2, with a weak D call TRBD2 (5 bases). Deletions cut 3 bases from V and 0 bases from J, with 11 bases between. From germline, CDR1 is KGHSH and CDR2 LQKENI. This CDR3 has 16 amino acids. The chain's CDR3 is CASSPRVTPNTGELFF. The CDR3, as DNA: TGTGCCAGCTCACCGAGGGTGACCCCGAACACCGGGGAGCTGTTTTTT.

This chain connects TRBV5-6 to TRBJ2-7; 9 nucleotides match TRBD1. Germline CDR1 reads SGHDT; CDR2 reads YYEEEE. V was clipped by 2 bases and J by 2 bases; unmatched bases: 5. There are 15 residues in the CDR3. Here the CDR3 reads CASSFVRTGAYEQYF. As DNA, the CDR3 is TGTGCCAGCAGCTTCGTGAGGACAGGGGCCTACGAGCAGTACTTC. The full variable domain, its missing parts supplied by reference TRBV5-6 and TRBJ2-7, is DAGVTQSPTHLIKTRGQQVTLRCSPKSGHDTVSWYQQALGQGPQFIFQYYEEEERQRGNFPDRFSGHQFPNYSSELNVNALLLGDSALYLCASSFVRTGAYEQYFGPGTRLTVT.

The V gene is TRBV7-3, the J gene TRBJ1-6; perhaps TRBD1 as D (5 bases). Per the germline V gene, CDR1 is SGHTA and CDR2 is FQGTGA. The CDR3 extends over 16 amino acids. In DNA form, the CDR3 reads TGTACACCAGAACCCCCGGGGGGGACGGAAAATTCACCCCTCCACTTT. It codes for CTPEPPGGTENSPLHF.

V gene TRBV30 combines with J gene TRBJ2-1, with D uncertain. The CDR3 totals 12 residues. The ends were cut back, 2 bases at V and 7 bases at J, with 9 bases in the middle. The germline V gene encodes CDR1 GTSNPN and CDR2 SVGIG (reference sequence). In DNA, the CDR3 is TGTGCCTGGAGTCCGTTCGGGAATGAGCAGTTCTTC. It encodes CAWSPFGNEQFF.

This clone was counted between two and nine times. The chain couples TRBV7-3 to TRBJ1-5; 8 bases are shared with TRBD1. The CDR3 is 19 amino acids. J gave up 5 bases and V 7 bases, and 22 bases lay outside the gene matches. CDR1 is SGHTA, CDR2 FQGTGA, per germline. The CDR3, as DNA: TGTGCCAGCATCCCCAGGTGCAGGGGGCGCAGGGCCCCTGATCAGCCCCAGCATTTT. It specifies CASIPRCRGRRAPDQPQHF.

Written as DNA, the CDR3 is TGTGCCAGCAGCTTGGGAGGATACCCTACTCCTAATTCACCCCTCCACTTT. Translated, it gives CASSLGGYPTPNSPLHF. The rearrangement uses TRBV7-3 and TRBJ1-6; the D is unclear. The CDR3 is 17 residues long. V lost 3 bases to trimming and J lost 6 bases, with 18 bases between them. CDR1 and CDR2 from the germline V gene are SGHTA and FQGTGA.

The chain carries TRBV5-1 and TRBJ2-7; D possibly corresponds to TRBD2 (5 bases). The CDR3 is 12 residues long. Germline assignment: CDR1 SGHRS and CDR2 YFSETQ. The V gene lost 8 bases and the J gene lost 4 bases, with 13 bases spanning the gap. The CDR3, as DNA: TGCGCCAGATCCCCGGGGTTTTACGAGCAGTACTTC. This translates into CARSPGFYEQYF.

This chain uses TRBV7-9 with TRBJ1-6; 7 bases are shared with TRBD1. CDR3 length equals 15 residues. V shed 3 bases and J 9 bases; nucleotides not matched to a gene: 8. Germline lookup yields CDR1 SEHNR and CDR2 FQNEAQ (reference sequence). As DNA, the CDR3 is TGTGCCAGCAGCTTGACGACAGGGACCGGTTCACCCCTCCACTTT. Its protein product is CASSLTTGTGSPLHF.

The chain carries TRBV9 and TRBJ2-5, with 10 nucleotides matching TRBD1. CDR1 is SGDLS and CDR2 is YYNGEE in the germline V gene. CDR3 length: 17 residues. The junction had 7 bases not matched to a gene; V was cut back by 1 base and J by 1 base. The chain's CDR3 is CASSVLGTGASQETQYF. CDR3 DNA sequence: TGTGCCAGCAGCGTACTCGGGACAGGGGCTAGCCAAGAGACCCAGTACTTC. The whole variable domain, remainder taken from reference TRBV9 and TRBJ2-5, is DSGVTQTPKHLITATGQRVTLRCSPRSGDLSVYWYQQSLDQGLQFLIQYYNGEERAKGNILERFSAQQFPDLHSELNLSSLELGDSALYFCASSVLGTGASQETQYFGPGTRLLVL.

The V and J genes are TRBV28 and TRBJ2-5, with TRBD2 matching over 10 bases. CDR1 MDHEN and CDR2 SYDVKM come from the germline V gene. The CDR3 runs 18 residues. After removal of 7 bases from V and 2 bases from J, the junction contained 16 bases not matched to a gene. In DNA form, the CDR3 reads TGTGCCAGCACCAGGTCGGCTAGCGGGAGTTTAGGTCAAGAGACCCAGTACTTC. Translating it yields CASTRSASGSLGQETQYF.

The chain employs TRBV7-8 and TRBJ2-3; possibly TRBD1 for D (6 bases). V lost 7 bases to trimming and J lost 3 bases, with 14 bases between them. The germline CDR1 and CDR2 sequences are SGHVS and FQNEAQ. This CDR3 is built from 14 residues. The chain's CDR3 is CASTRNRVTDTQYF. CDR3 DNA: TGTGCCAGCACCCGAAACAGGGTTACAGATACGCAGTATTTT.

This chain uses TRBV11-3 with TRBJ2-1; TRBD2 is a possible D gene (6 bases). Germline lookup yields CDR1 SGHNT and CDR2 YENEEA. The ends were cut back, 6 bases at V and 11 bases at J, with 14 bases in the middle. CDR3 size: 12 residues. This chain's CDR3 is CASSHAGSQQFF. The CDR3 DNA is TGTGCCAGCAGTCATGCGGGGAGCCAGCAGTTCTTC.

The rearrangement joins TRBV23-1 to TRBJ2-1; D remains unclear. TRBV23-1 is labeled an ORF, and its function is uncertain. The CDR3 consists of 16 residues. Trimming cost V 4 bases and J 4 bases, with 17 bases left between them. CDR3 nucleotides: TGCGCCAGCAGTCCCCGCGAGGCACTCACTTACAATGAGCAGTTCTTC. Amino acids: CASSPREALTYNEQFF.

The rearrangement links TRBV10-3 to TRBJ1-3; no clear D. Trimming pared 8 bases from V and 0 bases from J, leaving 5 bases between. Germline lookup yields CDR1 ENHRY and CDR2 SYGVKD. CDR3 length: 12 residues. This CDR3 is CAIRSSGNTIYF. In DNA form, the CDR3 reads TGTGCCATCCGTAGCTCTGGAAACACCATATATTTT.

V gene TRBV4-1 combines with J gene TRBJ2-7; TRBD2 matches at 10 bases. V was clipped by 0 bases and J by 1 base; unmatched bases: 3. The CDR3 totals 16 residues. Germline assignment: CDR1 MGHRA and CDR2 YSYEKL. The CDR3 nucleotides read TGCGCCAGCAGCCAAGAGAAAGCGGGAGGGTCCTACGAGCAGTACTTC. Protein: CASSQEKAGGSYEQYF.